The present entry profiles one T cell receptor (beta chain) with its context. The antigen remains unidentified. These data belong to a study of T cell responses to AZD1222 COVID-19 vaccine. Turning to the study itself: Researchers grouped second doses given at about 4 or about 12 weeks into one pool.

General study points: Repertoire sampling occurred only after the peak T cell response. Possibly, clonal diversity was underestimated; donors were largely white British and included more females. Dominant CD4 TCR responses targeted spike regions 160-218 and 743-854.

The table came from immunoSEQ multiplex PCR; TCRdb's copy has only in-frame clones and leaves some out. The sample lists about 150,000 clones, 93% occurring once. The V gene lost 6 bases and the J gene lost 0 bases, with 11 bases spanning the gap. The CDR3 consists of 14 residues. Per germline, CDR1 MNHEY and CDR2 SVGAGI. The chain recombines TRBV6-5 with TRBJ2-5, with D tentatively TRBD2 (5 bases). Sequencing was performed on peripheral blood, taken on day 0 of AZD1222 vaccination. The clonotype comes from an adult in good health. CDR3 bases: TGTGCCAGCAGCCAGAACGGGGACCAAGAGACCCAGTACTTC. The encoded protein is CASSQNGDQETQYF.